The 21 T cell receptor beta chains below all came from one sample that was sequenced in a study of metastatic and nonmetastatic thyroid tumors (dated by TCRdb to between 2020 and 2021). No treatment had been received by any patient before thyroid surgery. The library was built by means of PCR. For sequencing, an Illumina HiSeq 4000 was employed. The public reads were run again by TCRdb, first through fastp at Q25 and then through MiXCR, and only productive beta chains were kept. In this sample the table shows tens of thousands of clones, about a quarter of which occur a single time. Roughly 5.3% of the sample comes from the top ten. Sequencing was done on a sample of tumor tissue. The receptor source for this set is a female donor with papillary thyroid cancer or a benign thyroid nodule (not recorded which). Some clones in this sample may be carry-over from other donors' samples.

This clone was observed many times. The rearrangement links TRBV7-8 to TRBJ1-5, with D hard to call. CDR3 length: 15 amino acids. Germline CDR1 SGHVS, CDR2 FQNEAQ. The V end lost 1 base, the J end lost 2 bases, and 9 bases lay between the germline ends. This CDR3 is CASSLGTAGNQPQHF. The CDR3 coding sequence is TGTGCCAGCAGCTTAGGGACGGCGGGCAATCAGCCCCAGCATTTT.

Within the sample, this clone is medium-sized (0.01 to 0.1%). The V call is TRBV7-8, the J call TRBJ2-7, with 7 nucleotides matching TRBD2. The V gene's germline CDR1 is SGHVS and CDR2 FQNEAQ. This CDR3 has 14 amino acids. Trimming removed 3 bases from V and 4 bases from J; junction bases left unmatched: 6. The CDR3 bases are TGTGCCAGCAGCTTGGGCGGGGGAGGGTACGAGCAGTACTTC. Its protein is CASSLGGGGYEQYF.

This clone was picked up a small number of times. One end of the junction fails to match germline, which may point to a read error. The J gene is TRBJ2-1, the V gene TRBV9; 8 bases fit TRBD2. Germline V CDR1 and CDR2: SGDLS, YYNGEE. The CDR3 spans 14 residues. Here the CDR3 reads CASSAGAGDNERFF. The CDR3 bases are TGTGCCAGCAGTGCTGGAGCGGGGGACAATGAGCGGTTCTTC.

The V gene is TRBV11-1, the J gene TRBJ2-3, with 9 bases that match TRBD2. The CDR3 totals 16 residues. Germline trimming cut 1 base from V and 10 bases from J; bases unmatched to any gene: 12. Germline loops: CDR1 SGHAT, CDR2 FQDESV (reference sequence). For the CDR3, the DNA is TGTGCCAGCAGCTTAGGACTGCGGGAGGGCCAGCTCCCGCAGTATTTT. It translates to CASSLGLREGQLPQYF.

This clone was observed a single time. This sequence joins TRBV19 and TRBJ2-1; no firm D call. The V end lost 3 bases, the J end lost 4 bases, and 13 bases lay between the germline ends. The germline gives CDR1 LNHDA, CDR2 SQIVND (reference sequence). This CDR3 has 15 amino acids. The CDR3 region is CASSIQELSYNEQFF. Here the CDR3 DNA reads TGTGCCAGTAGTATTCAGGAACTCTCATACAATGAGCAGTTCTTC. Drawing the rest from reference TRBV19 and TRBJ2-1, the complete variable domain is DGGITQSPKYLFRKEGQNVTLSCEQNLNHDAMYWYRQDPGQGLRLIYYSQIVNDFQKGDIAEGYSVSREKKESFPLTVTSAQKNPTAFYLCASSIQELSYNEQFFGPGTRLTVL.

The genes are TRBV20-1 and TRBJ1-1, with 7 bases that match TRBD1. The CDR3 has 12 residues. V lost 5 bases to trimming and J lost 7 bases; unmatched junction nucleotides: 7. Germline V CDR1 and CDR2: DFQATT, SNEGSKA (reference sequence). The CDR3 bases are TGCAGTGCTTCGACAGGGCGCTGTGAAGCTTTCTTT. It translates to CSASTGRCEAFF.

As regards this clone: Relative to the germline gene, one junction end is altered; a read error may explain this. This rearrangement joins TRBV5-1 to TRBJ2-2, with D hard to call. The CDR3 loop spans 11 amino acids. Germline CDR1 reads SGHRS; CDR2 reads YFSETQ. CDR3 protein: CASILAWELFF. The CDR3 coding sequence is TGCGCCAGCATCTTGGCCTGGGAGCTGTTTTTT.

By share, this clone ranks as medium-sized. The chain is built from TRBV12-3 or TRBV12-4 and TRBJ1-2, with D maybe TRBD1 (6 bases). The CDR3 spans 14 residues. V was clipped by 4 bases and J by 4 bases, with 13 bases between them. The CDR3 region has the DNA TGTGCCAGCAGTTCCCCGGGAGGGGGCTATGGCTACACCTTC. Translating it yields CASSSPGGGYGYTF.

The V gene is TRBV11-1, the J gene TRBJ2-2, with a weak D call TRBD1 (5 bases). The CDR3 sequence is 16 residues long. Looked up from germline, CDR1 is SGHAT and CDR2 is FQDESV (reference sequence). V was clipped by 1 base and J by 6 bases, with 15 bases between them. CDR3 sequence (DNA): TGTGCCAGCAGCTTAGAAATCGGCAGGGCATCCGGGGAGCTGTTTTTT. It specifies CASSLEIGRASGELFF.

For this clone: The junction differs from germline at one of its ends, possibly a read error. This chain's CDR3 is CAISHGNPSEHYF. The CDR3 coding sequence is TGTGCCATCAGCCACGGGAACCCCTCCGAGCATTACTTC. The rearrangement joins TRBV5-6 to TRBJ2-7; possible D gene TRBD2, 5 bases. The germline V gene encodes CDR1 SGHDT and CDR2 YYEEEE. The CDR3 contains 13 residues.

With regard to this clone: Likely a read error: the CDR3 ends without its conserved phenylalanine or tryptophan. The chain combines TRBV6-1 with TRBJ2-2; 7 positions agree with TRBD2. The CDR3 extends over 16 amino acids. Germline-derived CDR1 and CDR2 are MNHNS and SASEGT. V trimming: 6 bases; J trimming: 8 bases; junction bases outside the gene matches: 15. In DNA form, the CDR3 reads TGTGCCAGCAGCGCCGAACGGACGGGGGGACCAGGGGAGCTGTTTTTA. It specifies CASSAERTGGPGELFL.

This clone was detected only a few times. The V call is TRBV6-2 or TRBV6-3, the J call TRBJ1-1; D remains ambiguous. V was pared by 0 bases and J by 6 bases, with 8 bases between. The CDR3 extends over 13 amino acids. The germline V gene has CDR1 MNHEY and CDR2 SVGEGT. CDR3 sequence reads: CASSYSSDSEAFF. CDR3 nucleotide sequence: TGTGCCAGCAGTTACTCATCGGACTCTGAAGCTTTCTTT.

The table lists this clone with many counts. V is TRBV20-1 and J is TRBJ2-7; TRBD1 agrees at 7 bases. V shed 2 bases and J 5 bases; nucleotides not matched to a gene: 6. This CDR3 has 13 residues. Germline CDR1 reads DFQATT; CDR2 reads SNEGSKA (reference sequence). Here the CDR3 reads CSARSPGGHEQYF. The CDR3 DNA follows: TGCAGTGCTAGATCCCCAGGGGGACACGAGCAGTACTTC.

This clone came up many times. The genes are TRBV4-2 and TRBJ2-7; D gene unclear. The V gene's germline CDR1 is LGHNA and CDR2 YNFKEQ. Trimming took 2 bases from V and 3 from J, leaving 2 bases between them. The CDR3 sequence is 11 residues long. CDR3 loop: CASSQNYEQYF. Written as DNA, the CDR3 is TGTGCCAGCAGCCAAAACTACGAGCAGTACTTC.

This clone was recorded at least ten times. V is TRBV6-1 and J is TRBJ2-3, with 7 bases lining up with TRBD1. Trimming cost V 6 bases and J 1 base; bases outside gene matches: 7. CDR1 and CDR2 from the germline V gene are MNHNS and SASEGT. The CDR3 is 15 amino acids. CDR3 loop: CASSPGQVGTDTQYF. The CDR3, as DNA: TGTGCCAGCAGCCCCGGACAGGTGGGCACAGATACGCAGTATTTT.

The chain carries TRBV7-2 and TRBJ2-6; 11 nucleotides align to TRBD2. This CDR3 has 20 residues. The trim removed 2 bases at V and 1 base at J, leaving 10 bases unmatched. Germline V CDR1 and CDR2: SGHTA, FQGNSA. In DNA, the CDR3 is TGTGCCAGCAGCTTATCGGCTGGGACTAGCGGATGGTCTGGGGCCAACGTCCTGACTTTC. It yields the protein CASSLSAGTSGWSGANVLTF.

This clone occurred a few times. An end of the junction does not agree with germline; a read error may underlie this. The chain couples TRBV6-1 to TRBJ1-5; 7 nucleotides align to TRBD1. There are 15 residues in the CDR3. Germline V lookup: CDR1 MNHNS, CDR2 SASEGT. Here the CDR3 DNA reads TGTGCCGGCAGTGGGACAGCGCTGGTCAATCAGCCCCAGCATTTT. It encodes CAGSGTALVNQPQHF.

Notes on this clone: The junction departs from the called germline gene at one end, perhaps through a read error. J is TRBJ1-2 and V is TRBV12-5; D is undetermined. The CDR3 totals 14 residues. Germline CDR1 is LGHNT and CDR2 is FRNRAP. The CDR3 DNA reads TGCGCTAGTGTTACGGACGGTCAGGTCTATTGCTACACCTTC. Protein: CASVTDGQVYCYTF.

The chain employs TRBV9 and TRBJ2-5; 14 bases fit TRBD2. CDR3 length equals 19 residues. Germline-derived CDR1 and CDR2 are SGDLS and YYNGEE. V shed 3 bases, J shed 0 bases, and the junction held 10 bases outside the gene matches. The CDR3 spells CASSAGLAGERGYQETQYF. The CDR3 DNA reads TGTGCCAGCAGCGCGGGACTAGCGGGAGAGAGGGGGTACCAAGAGACCCAGTACTTC.

The chain joins TRBV4-1 to TRBJ1-5; no clear D gene. This CDR3 region has 16 residues. Per the germline V gene, CDR1 is MGHRA and CDR2 is YSYEKL. The V gene lost 1 base and the J gene lost 0 bases, with 10 bases spanning the gap. CDR3 sequence reads: CASSQVVQSSNQPQHF. The DNA of the CDR3 is TGCGCCAGCAGCCAAGTTGTGCAGAGTAGCAATCAGCCCCAGCATTTT.

This clone was recorded at least ten times. The V gene is TRBV29-1, the J gene TRBJ2-7; TRBD1 might be the D (5 bases). V was shortened by 2 bases and J by 5 bases, with 16 bases between the two germline ends. The CDR3 spans 14 residues. Per germline, CDR1 SQVTM and CDR2 ANQGSEA. The CDR3 DNA follows: TGCAGCGTTGAACCTCCAGGGAAACCCAACGAGCAGTACTTC. Translating it yields CSVEPPGKPNEQYF.